One sample yielded the 31 T cell receptor beta chains listed below, sequenced in a study of T cells in Graves' hyperthyroidism and ophthalmopathy. The investigators amplified TCR beta CDR3 regions from RNA transcripts. The HTBI primer set served for first-round RT-PCR of the TCR CDR3. TCRdb analysed the multiplex PCR reads with MiXCR anew, one entry per CDR3 protein. The sample lists hundreds of thousands of distinct CDR3 sequences; about 43% were seen once. Sequenced input: peripheral blood or thyroid tissue (not recorded which). Receptors were obtained from a woman aged 18-29 years with Graves' hyperthyroidism.

The chain uses TRBV15 and TRBJ1-5; a weak D match, TRBD1 (6 bases). The CDR3 is 16 residues long. Germline V gene lookup returns CDR1 LNHNV and CDR2 YYDKDF (reference sequence). V gave up 3 bases and J gave up 6 bases, with 18 bases separating them. The DNA for the CDR3 is TGTGCCACCAGCAGGAGAGGGGGGCGATGGGGTCAGCCCCAGCATTTT. As protein: CATSRRGGRWGQPQHF.

The chain employs TRBV24-1 and TRBJ2-5; maybe TRBD2 (5 bases). The CDR3 extends over 13 amino acids. Germline assignment: CDR1 KGHDR and CDR2 SFDVKD. Trimming cost V 4 bases and J 1 base, with 6 bases left between them. This chain's CDR3 is CATSEGSQETQYF. The CDR3 DNA follows: TGTGCCACCAGTGAGGGGAGCCAAGAGACCCAGTACTTC.

This clonotype was found once. The genes are TRBV7-2 and TRBJ1-1; D uncertain. With 5 bases removed from V and 8 bases from J, the gap between germline ends came to 12 bases. In germline, CDR1 is SGHTA, CDR2 FQGNSA. The CDR3 runs 12 residues. For the CDR3, the DNA is TGTGCCAGCAGCGCCGGGAATTCCGAAGCTTTCTTT. Protein: CASSAGNSEAFF.

The gene calls are TRBV2 and TRBJ1-2, with D possibly matching TRBD1 (5 bases). Germline V gives CDR1 SNHLY, CDR2 FYNNEI. The CDR3 consists of 12 residues. Trimming shortened V by 4 bases and J by 9 bases, and 12 bases separated the two germline ends. CDR3 region: CASSVQRGRYTF. The CDR3 DNA follows: TGTGCCAGCAGTGTCCAGCGGGGACGCTACACCTTC.

The V gene is TRBV11-2, the J gene TRBJ2-5, with unresolved D. The CDR3 extends over 14 amino acids. The germline V gene has CDR1 SGHAT and CDR2 FQNNGV. V dropped 5 bases and J dropped 2 bases, with 12 bases sitting between them. The CDR3 protein is CASSPQTQQETQYF. The CDR3 DNA is TGTGCCAGCAGCCCCCAAACCCAGCAAGAGACCCAGTACTTC.

In this sample, this clonotype turned up once. The chain uses TRBV10-3 and TRBJ2-5, with a possible D match to TRBD1 (5 bases). The CDR3 spans 13 residues. V was cut by 5 bases and J by 4 bases, with 11 bases left in between. Germline V gives CDR1 ENHRY, CDR2 SYGVKD. CDR3 protein: CAISSDKRETQYF. The CDR3 DNA reads TGTGCCATCAGTTCGGACAAGCGAGAGACCCAGTACTTC.

As DNA, the CDR3 is TGCAGTGCTAGTAAGGAGAGCTCCTACGAGCAGTACTTC. It yields the protein CSASKESSYEQYF. V usage is TRBV20-1 and J usage is TRBJ2-7, with unresolved D. CDR1 is DFQATT and CDR2 is SNEGSKA in the germline V gene (reference sequence). CDR3 size: 13 residues. The V end lost 3 bases, the J end lost 0 bases, and 9 bases lay between the germline ends.

This clonotype was found a few times. V gene TRBV5-4 combines with J gene TRBJ2-5; D call uncertain. Germline loops: CDR1 SGHNT, CDR2 YYREEE (reference sequence). V gave up 0 bases and J gave up 4 bases, with 10 bases separating them. There are 14 residues in the CDR3. CDR3 residues: CASSLEGRVETQYF. CDR3 bases: TGTGCCAGCAGCTTGGAGGGTCGGGTAGAGACCCAGTACTTC. Variable domain in full (rest from reference TRBV5-4 and TRBJ2-5): ETGVTQSPTHLIKTRGQQVTLRCSSQSGHNTVSWYQQALGQGPQFIFQYYREEENGRGNFPPRFSGLQFPNYSSELNVNALELDDSALYLCASSLEGRVETQYFGPGTRLLVL.

The V and J genes are TRBV19 and TRBJ1-5, with TRBD1 matching over 7 bases. J lost 4 bases, V lost 6 bases, and 9 bases had no gene match. The CDR3 covers 15 residues. Germline V CDR1 and CDR2: LNHDA, SQIVND (reference sequence). CDR3 DNA sequence: TGTGCCAGTAGCCACCAGGGGGTACGAAATCAGCCCCAGCATTTT. Residues: CASSHQGVRNQPQHF. The variable domain in full, with the rest retrieved from reference TRBV19 and TRBJ1-5, is DGGITQSPKYLFRKEGQNVTLSCEQNLNHDAMYWYRQDPGQGLRLIYYSQIVNDFQKGDIAEGYSVSREKKESFPLTVTSAQKNPTAFYLCASSHQGVRNQPQHFGDGTRLSIL.

The V and J genes are TRBV2 and TRBJ2-2, with D possibly TRBD2 on 5 matching bases. The germline V gene has CDR1 SNHLY and CDR2 FYNNEI. The length of the CDR3 is 14 residues. Deletions cut 5 bases from V and 6 bases from J, with 13 bases between. The CDR3 nucleotides are TGTGCCAGCAGTCTAGCCCGAGTCCCCGGGGAGCTGTTTTTT. This sequence encodes CASSLARVPGELFF.

In this sample, this clonotype turned up many times. The chain has TRBV29-1 and TRBJ1-1; the match to TRBD1 covers 7 bases. From germline, CDR1 is SQVTM and CDR2 ANQGSEA. The CDR3 sequence is 13 residues long. The ends lost 7 bases at V and 1 base at J; junction bases unmatched: 6. The CDR3 sequence is CSGRQGGNTEAFF. CDR3 nucleotides: TGCAGCGGGCGACAGGGAGGGAACACTGAAGCTTTCTTT.

This clonotype was seen a single time. The gene calls are TRBV5-1 and TRBJ1-3; D gene ambiguous. The CDR3 is 18 residues long. The ends were cut back, 1 base at V and 0 bases at J, with 17 bases in the middle. In germline, CDR1 is SGHRS, CDR2 YFSETQ. This CDR3 reads CASSLYSLGSRSGNTIYF. The CDR3 region has the DNA TGCGCCAGCAGCTTGTATTCCCTAGGCTCCCGCTCTGGAAACACCATATATTTT.

This clonotype was detected ten times or more. This rearrangement joins TRBV6-1 to TRBJ1-4; TRBD1 matches 8 bases. Germline V lookup: CDR1 MNHNS, CDR2 SASEGT. The junction had 6 bases not matched to a gene; V was cut back by 5 bases and J by 7 bases. This CDR3 has 14 residues. Here the CDR3 DNA reads TGTGCCAGCAGTTATGGCCAGGGGGCTGAAAAACTGTTTTTT. This codes for CASSYGQGAEKLFF.

CDR3 residues: CAISGVGGASEQYF. The DNA of the CDR3 is TGTGCCATCAGTGGGGTCGGGGGCGCTTCGGAGCAGTACTTC. The J gene is TRBJ2-7, the V gene TRBV10-3; D tentatively fits TRBD1 or TRBD2 (6 bases each). Germline values: CDR1 ENHRY, CDR2 SYGVKD. V was pared by 4 bases and J by 7 bases, with 17 bases between. The CDR3 consists of 14 residues.

CDR3 protein: CAGPESQDVDPTRGGYTF. The DNA for the CDR3 is TGTGCCGGCCCCGAAAGTCAGGACGTTGACCCCACTCGCGGTGGCTACACCTTC. J is TRBJ1-2 and V is TRBV25-1; D is uncertain. V shed 11 bases and J shed 7 bases, with 35 bases lying between them. The CDR3 has 18 amino acids. The germline V gene has CDR1 MGHDK and CDR2 SYGVNS.

The rearrangement uses TRBV11-2 and TRBJ2-5; 10 bases fit TRBD2. The CDR3 runs 17 residues. Trimming at V came to 5 bases and at J to 2 bases, leaving 11 bases not matched to a gene. The germline gives CDR1 SGHAT, CDR2 FQNNGV. CDR3 DNA: TGTGCCAGCAGCCGCACTTCGGCTAGCGGGAGTCAAGAGACCCAGTACTTC. Translated, it gives CASSRTSASGSQETQYF.

This clonotype was found a few times. The chain is built from TRBV20-1 and TRBJ1-5; D remains unclear. Trimming took 6 bases from V and 5 from J, leaving 11 bases between them. CDR3 size: 12 residues. The germline gives CDR1 DFQATT, CDR2 SNEGSKA (reference sequence). CDR3 sequence: CSAGLSYQPQHF. The CDR3 DNA reads TGCAGTGCAGGCCTATCGTATCAGCCCCAGCATTTT.

V gene TRBV13 combines with J gene TRBJ2-6, with a possible D match to TRBD2 (5 bases). The CDR3 is made up of 15 amino acids. Germline values: CDR1 PRHDT, CDR2 FYEKMQ (reference sequence). Trimming cost V 2 bases and J 3 bases, with 8 bases left between them. The CDR3 bases are TGTGCCAGCAGCTTAACGGGATTTGGGGCCAACGTCCTGACTTTC. It specifies CASSLTGFGANVLTF.

This clonotype has at least ten counts. V gene TRBV29-1 combines with J gene TRBJ2-7, with TRBD2 matching over 7 bases. V lost 2 bases and J lost 3; bases outside the gene matches: 4. The CDR3 spans 13 residues. Germline V gene lookup returns CDR1 SQVTM and CDR2 ANQGSEA. The CDR3 bases are TGCAGCGTTGAACGGGGGGAAGACTACGAGCAGTACTTC. It encodes CSVERGEDYEQYF.

This clonotype has more than one count but fewer than ten. The chain combines TRBV20-1 with TRBJ2-7; D gene uncertain. The CDR3 runs 12 residues. V dropped 6 bases and J dropped 5 bases, with 14 bases sitting between them. The V gene's germline CDR1 is DFQATT and CDR2 SNEGSKA (reference sequence). Written as DNA, the CDR3 is TGCAGTGCAACCCCCACGGTCGACGAGCAGTACTTC. Translated: CSATPTVDEQYF.

As regards this clonotype: A much larger clone differs by one base, so this may be a read error. The conserved phenylalanine or tryptophan normally closing the CDR3 is absent here, so this likely arose from a read error. The DNA is left out, because the CDR3 cannot be placed on it with certainty; the CDR3 is given as TCRdb lists it. The genes are TRBV2 and TRBJ1-2; the DNA was not used to check the table's D call, TRBD1. CDR1 SNHLY and CDR2 FYNNEI come from the germline V gene. The length of the CDR3 is 12 amino acids, counting both ends. CDR3 region: CASSEAIPGAEL.

This clonotype has ten or more counts. The rearrangement uses TRBV15 and TRBJ2-7; 11 bases map to TRBD2. V lost 6 bases and J lost 7; bases outside the gene matches: 8. The CDR3 consists of 14 residues. CDR1 and CDR2 from the germline V gene are LNHNV and YYDKDF (reference sequence). The CDR3 DNA is TGTGCCACCAGACATAGCGGGAGGGCCGGAGAGCAGTACTTC. Its translation: CATRHSGRAGEQYF.

This clonotype was seen just once. The J gene is TRBJ1-6, the V gene TRBV7-6; D remains ambiguous. V was pared by 10 bases and J by 10 bases, with 17 bases between. The germline V gene encodes CDR1 SGHVS and CDR2 FNYEAQ. CDR3 length: 13 residues. The CDR3: CATHSLIRSPLHF. CDR3 DNA sequence: TGTGCCACGCACTCCCTCATAAGGTCACCCCTCCACTTT.

The sample holds many counts of this clonotype. The chain uses TRBV20-1 and TRBJ1-3; a weak D match, TRBD1 (5 bases). The CDR3 contains 15 residues. Germline V CDR1 and CDR2: DFQATT, SNEGSKA (reference sequence). Deletions cut 6 bases from V and 0 bases from J, with 15 bases between. In DNA form, the CDR3 reads TGCAGTGCCAAGACAGATCCGAGCTCTGGAAACACCATATATTTT. Residues: CSAKTDPSSGNTIYF.

The rearrangement links TRBV7-8 to TRBJ1-5; no clear D. Trimming stripped 3 bases from V and 1 base from J, with 13 bases between. CDR1 and CDR2 (germline): SGHVS, FQNEAQ. The CDR3 loop spans 16 amino acids. The CDR3 here is CASSFTGEKSNQPQHF. DNA for the CDR3: TGTGCCAGCAGCTTCACTGGGGAGAAGAGCAATCAGCCCCAGCATTTT.

This chain joins TRBV12-3 or TRBV12-4 and TRBJ1-1; perhaps TRBD1 as D (6 bases). V shed 5 bases and J shed 3 bases, with 10 bases lying between them. The CDR3 has 13 residues. The CDR3 loop reads CASSQGWDTEAFF. The CDR3 DNA is TGTGCCAGCAGTCAGGGGTGGGACACTGAAGCTTTCTTT.

The chain employs TRBV14 and TRBJ2-7, with D possibly TRBD2 on 6 matching bases. The CDR3 is 14 amino acids. Looked up from germline, CDR1 is SGHDN and CDR2 is FVKESK. Trimming removed 1 base from V and 6 bases from J, with 13 bases in between. The CDR3 coding sequence is TGTGCCAGCAGCCAAGTGGTGGGTAGCGGCGAGCAGTACTTC. It yields the protein CASSQVVGSGEQYF.

The chain carries TRBV12-3 or TRBV12-4 and TRBJ1-1, with a weak D call TRBD1 (5 bases). The CDR3 sequence is 14 residues long. V lost 6 bases to trimming and J lost 1 base, with 12 bases between them. The CDR3, as DNA: TGTGCCAGCAGCGCAACCCAGGGGAACACTGAAGCTTTCTTT. Its translation is CASSATQGNTEAFF.

Only a few counts were recorded for this clonotype. V is TRBV10-3 and J is TRBJ1-5, with 11 bases identical to TRBD1. The CDR3 consists of 14 residues. J gave up 6 bases and V 10 bases, and 8 bases lay outside the gene matches. Germline CDR1 ENHRY, CDR2 SYGVKD. The CDR3 protein is CASKRTGGTQPQHF. In nucleotides, the CDR3 is TGTGCCAGCAAGAGGACAGGGGGCACTCAGCCCCAGCATTTT.

This clonotype was picked up many times. The chain carries TRBV19 and TRBJ1-6; possible D gene TRBD1, 5 bases. Between the trimmed V and J ends, which lost 3 bases and 9 bases, there was a span of 15 bases. CDR3 size: 15 residues. The germline V gene encodes CDR1 LNHDA and CDR2 SQIVND (reference sequence). Here the CDR3 DNA reads TGTGCCAGTAGTATCACAGGCTTAGCCGGTTCACCCCTCCACTTT. Amino acid sequence: CASSITGLAGSPLHF.

This clonotype was seen a few times. The chain carries TRBV5-6 and TRBJ1-4; TRBD1 aligns across 7 bases. V shed 4 bases, J shed 3 bases, and the junction held 6 bases outside the gene matches. CDR1 and CDR2 (germline): SGHDT, YYEEEE. CDR3 length: 15 amino acids. The CDR3 is CASSPGDSANEKLFF. The CDR3 DNA reads as TGTGCCAGCAGCCCCGGGGACAGCGCTAATGAAAAACTGTTTTTT.